The present TCR beta chain was sequenced within a study of vaccination and CD4 T cells after COVID-19. In germline, CDR1 is LNHDA, CDR2 SQIVND (reference sequence). V was pared by 4 bases and J by 0 bases, with 9 bases between. This CDR3 is 14 amino acids long. An Oncomine TCR Beta short-read assay was used to sequence the DNA from cultured CD4+ T cells. It was cultured CD4+ T cells from which genomic DNA was extracted. TCRdb processed the PCR reads anew with MiXCR; each CDR3 protein has one entry. The repertoire holds about 19,000 distinct CDR3 sequences, 50% to 70% seen once, with 9% to 10% in the top ten. Treatment defined: roughly 11-day PBMC culture with coronavirus spike peptide pools or control peptides (ViraFEST assay). Following expansion of antigen-specific T cells with peptide pools, ViraFEST then sequenced TCRs. Both day 3 and day 7 involved replacing half of the medium with fresh IL-2 medium.

Of note for this clonotype: Its antigen is unknown.

The V call is TRBV19, the J call TRBJ1-1; TRBD1 is a possible D gene (6 bases). The clonotype originates from a human donor who had recovered from COVID-19. The sample in question was CD4+ T cells from blood, cultured in vitro, obtained after SARS-CoV-2 vaccination. Here the CDR3 DNA reads TGTGCCAGTAGTACTAGGACAGTGAACACTGAAGCTTTCTTT. Residues: CASSTRTVNTEAFF.